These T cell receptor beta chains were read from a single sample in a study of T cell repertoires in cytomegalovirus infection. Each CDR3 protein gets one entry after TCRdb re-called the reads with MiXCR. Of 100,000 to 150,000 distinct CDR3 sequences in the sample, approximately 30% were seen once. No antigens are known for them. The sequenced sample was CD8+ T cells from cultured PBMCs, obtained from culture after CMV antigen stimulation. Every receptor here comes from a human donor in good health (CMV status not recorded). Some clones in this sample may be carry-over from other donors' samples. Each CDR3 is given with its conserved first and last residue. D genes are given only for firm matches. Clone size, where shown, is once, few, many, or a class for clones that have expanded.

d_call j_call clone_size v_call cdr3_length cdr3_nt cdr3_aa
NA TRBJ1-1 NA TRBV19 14 TGTGCCAGTAGTTCTCGACGCATGAACACTGAAGCTTTCTTT CASSSRRMNTEAFF
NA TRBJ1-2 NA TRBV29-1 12 TGCAGCGGCCTAGAAGGGGATTTGGGCTACACCTTC CSGLEGDLGYTF
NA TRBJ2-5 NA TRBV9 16 TGTGCCAGCAGCGTAGGGCTCAGGGGGCGGGGGGAGACCCAGTACTTC CASSVGLRGRGETQYF
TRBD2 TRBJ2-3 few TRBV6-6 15 TGTGCCAGCATAGGGACTAGCGGGGGCACAGATACGCAGTATTTT CASIGTSGGTDTQYF
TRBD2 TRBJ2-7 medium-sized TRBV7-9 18 TGTGCCAGCAGCTTAATGGAGGTGGGGGGGTCCACCTCTTACGAGCAGTACTTC CASSLMEVGGSTSYEQYF
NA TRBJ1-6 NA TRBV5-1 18 TGCGCCAGCAGCTTCGGCGCCTGGACGGGTTTAGGGAGGTCACCCCTCCACTTT CASSFGAWTGLGRSPLHF
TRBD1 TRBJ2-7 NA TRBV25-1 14 TGTGCCAGCAGGGGGACAGCGACGTTATACGAGCAGTACTTC CASRGTATLYEQYF
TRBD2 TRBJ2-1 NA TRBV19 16 TGTGCCAGTAGCCAGACTAGCGGGTACTCCTACAATGAGCAGTTCTTC CASSQTSGYSYNEQFF
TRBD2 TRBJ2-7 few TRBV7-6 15 TGTGCCAGCAGCTATAGCGGGGGTAGCTCCTACGAGCAGTACTTC CASSYSGGSSYEQYF
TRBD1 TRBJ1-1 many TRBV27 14 TGTGCCAGCAGCCGCAGGGGGCTTAACACTGAAGCTTTCTTT CASSRRGLNTEAFF
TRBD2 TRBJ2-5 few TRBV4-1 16 TGCGCCAGCAGCCAAGCACTTCCGGGGGGGGGAGAGACCCAGTACTTC CASSQALPGGGETQYF
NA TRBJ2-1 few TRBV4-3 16 TGCGCCAGCAGCCAAGGAGAAGGATACTCCTACAATGAGCAGTTCTTC CASSQGEGYSYNEQFF
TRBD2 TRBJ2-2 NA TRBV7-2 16 TGTGTCAGCAGCCTGACTAGCGGGGGACTCACCGGGGAGCTGTTTTTT CVSSLTSGGLTGELFF
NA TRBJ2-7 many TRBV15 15 TGTGCCACCAGCCGCGAGGTGGGCATCTTCTACGAGCAGTACTTC CATSREVGIFYEQYF
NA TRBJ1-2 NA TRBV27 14 TGTGCCAGCAGTTTGTCCGGGGCTAACTATGGCTACACCTTC CASSLSGANYGYTF
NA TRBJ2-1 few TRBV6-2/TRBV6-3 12 TGTGCCAGCAGTCGAAGGGGAAATGAGCAGTTCTTC CASSRRGNEQFF
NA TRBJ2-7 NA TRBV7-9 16 TGTGCCAGCCAACCATTACCCCCCTCGCCGCCCTACGAGCAGTACTTC CASQPLPPSPPYEQYF
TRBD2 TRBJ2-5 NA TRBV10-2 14 TGCGCCAGCAGGGCTAGCGGGGTGGGAGAGACCCAGTACTTC CASRASGVGETQYF
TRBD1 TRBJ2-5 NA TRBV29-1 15 TGCAGCGTTGAGATACCGACAGGGGTCGGAGAGACCCAGTACTTC CSVEIPTGVGETQYF
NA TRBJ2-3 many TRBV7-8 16 TGTGCCAGCAGCCTTCTCGGCGGAGGGCCCCCAGATACGCAGTATTTT CASSLLGGGPPDTQYF
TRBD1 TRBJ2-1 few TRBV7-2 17 TGTGCCAGCAGCTACCCATTAGGGACAGGGGTGTACAATGAGCAGTTCTTC CASSYPLGTGVYNEQFF
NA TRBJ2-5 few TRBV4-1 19 TGCGCCAGCAGCCAAGTTTCTCAGCCTGGGTCGGCGCAGCAAGAGACCCAGTACTTC CASSQVSQPGSAQQETQYF
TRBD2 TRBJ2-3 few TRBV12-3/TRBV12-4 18 TGTGCCAGCAGTTTTGGGACTAGCGGGGGGGAAAGCACAGATACGCAGTATTTT CASSFGTSGGESTDTQYF
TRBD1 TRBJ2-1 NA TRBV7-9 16 TGTGCCAGCAGCTTAGGGGGGACAGGGGGCTTCAATGAGCAGTTCTTC CASSLGGTGGFNEQFF
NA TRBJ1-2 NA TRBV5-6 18 TGTGCCAGCAGCTTTGGCGTCCCCCGAGGGAGACGGGGCTATGGCTACACCTTC CASSFGVPRGRRGYGYTF
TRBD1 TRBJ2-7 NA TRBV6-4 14 TGTGCCAGCAATGGGACAGGGAGAGCCTACGAGCAGTACTTC CASNGTGRAYEQYF
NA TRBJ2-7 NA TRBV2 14 TGTGCCAGCAGTGAAGAACAGGGTGTCTACGAGCAGTACTTC CASSEEQGVYEQYF
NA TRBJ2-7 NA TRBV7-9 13 TGTGCCAGCAGCCAATCGGACCCCTACGAGCAGTACTTC CASSQSDPYEQYF
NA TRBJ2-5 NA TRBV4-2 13 TGTGCCAGCAGCCAAGTCGCCGGGGAGACCCAGTACTTC CASSQVAGETQYF
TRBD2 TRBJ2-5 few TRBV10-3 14 TGTGCCATCAGTGAGAGACTAGCGAAAGAGACCCAGTACTTC CAISERLAKETQYF
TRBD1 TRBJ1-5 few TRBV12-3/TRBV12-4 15 TGTGCCAGCAGCCCGGGACAGAATAGCAATCAGCCCCAGCATTTT CASSPGQNSNQPQHF
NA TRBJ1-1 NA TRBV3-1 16 TGTGCCAGCAGCCCCCATATTGGGGCAGCGAACACTGAAGCTTTCTTT CASSPHIGAANTEAFF
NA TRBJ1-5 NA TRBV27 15 TGTGCCAGCAGTTTATATGGAAATAGCAATCAGCCCCAGCATTTT CASSLYGNSNQPQHF
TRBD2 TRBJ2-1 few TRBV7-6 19 TGTGCCAGCAGCTTACGGACTAGCGGGGGAGACCCGCGCTACAATGAGCAGTTCTTC CASSLRTSGGDPRYNEQFF
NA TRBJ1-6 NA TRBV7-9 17 TGTGCCAGCAGCCCCCCGCCGGGAGCCTTTATCGGTTCACCCCTCCACTTT CASSPPPGAFIGSPLHF
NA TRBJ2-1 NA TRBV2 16 TGTGCCAGCAGGCTGAGTGGTTCGACAATCTACAATGAGCAGTTCTTC CASRLSGSTIYNEQFF
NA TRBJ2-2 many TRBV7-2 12 TGTGCCAGCAGCTTATTTTTGGAAGAGCTGTTTTTT CASSLFLEELFF
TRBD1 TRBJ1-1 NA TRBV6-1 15 TGTGCCAGCAGGGAATGGGGACAGGGCGACACTGAAGCTTTCTTT CASREWGQGDTEAFF
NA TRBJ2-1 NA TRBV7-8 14 TGTGCCAGCAGCCCAGGGGTGGGTTACAATGAGCAGTTCTTC CASSPGVGYNEQFF
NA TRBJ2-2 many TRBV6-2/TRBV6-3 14 TGTGCCAGCAGTTATTACCAGGGAACCGGGGAGCTGTTTTTT CASSYYQGTGELFF
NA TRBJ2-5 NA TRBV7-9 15 TGTGCCAGCAGCCTACAACAACGCAGCAAAGAGACCCAGTACTTC CASSLQQRSKETQYF
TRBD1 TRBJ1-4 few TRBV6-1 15 TGTGCCAGCAGTGCGGACAGGGCGCCGTGGGAAAAACTGTTTTTT CASSADRAPWEKLFF
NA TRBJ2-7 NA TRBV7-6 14 TGTGTCAGCAGCTATAGCTCTACTTCCTACGAGCAGTACTTC CVSSYSSTSYEQYF
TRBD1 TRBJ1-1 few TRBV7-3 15 TGTGCCAGCAGCTTAACGGTCGGGACAGAGCATGAAGCTTTCTTT CASSLTVGTEHEAFF
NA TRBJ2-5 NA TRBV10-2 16 TGCGCCAGCAGTGCCTGGGACACCCTCCGTGGAGAGACCCAGTACTTC CASSAWDTLRGETQYF
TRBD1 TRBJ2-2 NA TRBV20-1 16 TGCAGTGCTAGAGATCGGCTTCAAACAGGGGGCCGGGAGCTGTTTTTT CSARDRLQTGGRELFF
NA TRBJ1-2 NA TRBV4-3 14 TGCGCCAGCAGCCAAGCGAGGGGTTCCTATGGCTACACCTTC CASSQARGSYGYTF
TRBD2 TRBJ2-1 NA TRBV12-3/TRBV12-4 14 TGTGCCAGCAGCATGCGGGGGGCCGACAATGAGCAGTTCTTC CASSMRGADNEQFF
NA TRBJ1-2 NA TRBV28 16 TGTGCCAGCATAGGTCTCGTCGCAGAAAGTTACTATGGCTACACCTTC CASIGLVAESYYGYTF
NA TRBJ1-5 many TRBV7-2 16 TGTGCCAGCAGCCCACACCCGGGCCCTAGCAATCAGCCCCAGCATTTT CASSPHPGPSNQPQHF
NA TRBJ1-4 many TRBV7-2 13 TGTGCCAGCAGCTTAGCGGTGGGGCAAAAACTGTTTTTT CASSLAVGQKLFF